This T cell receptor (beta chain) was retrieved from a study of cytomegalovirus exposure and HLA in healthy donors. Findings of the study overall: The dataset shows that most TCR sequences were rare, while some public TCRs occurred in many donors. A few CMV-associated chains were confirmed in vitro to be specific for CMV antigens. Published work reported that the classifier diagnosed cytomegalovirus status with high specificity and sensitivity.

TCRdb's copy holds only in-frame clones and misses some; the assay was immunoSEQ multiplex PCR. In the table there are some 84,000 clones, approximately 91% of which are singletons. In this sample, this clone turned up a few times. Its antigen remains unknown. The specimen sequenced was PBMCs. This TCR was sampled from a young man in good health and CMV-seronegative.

The CDR3 region is CASSPPGTGGGYTF. The CDR3, as DNA: TGCGCCAGCAGCCCCCCCGGGACAGGGGGTGGCTACACCTTC. V is TRBV4-1 and J is TRBJ1-2; TRBD1 matches 11 bases. This CDR3 spans 14 amino acids. Germline values: CDR1 MGHRA, CDR2 YSYEKL. J lost 7 bases, V lost 4 bases, and 5 bases had no gene match.